The T cell receptor (beta chain) under discussion was sequenced for a study of OX40 agonist ivuxolimab in advanced cancers. As for the study in general: The patients' treatment was ivuxolimab, an agonistic anti-OX40 (CD134) antibody. Patients assigned to dose escalation were diagnosed with hepatocellular carcinoma, melanoma, renal cell or head and neck cancer.

Here immunoSEQ multiplex PCR was the method, and the copy in TCRdb shows in-frame clones only, minus some. In the table there are tens of thousands of clones, around nine tenths of which are singletons. About this clone itself: Its antigen is unidentified.

General observations from the study: Researchers did not determine the expanded peripheral T cells' antigen specificity.

Trimming stripped 1 base from V and 5 bases from J, with 14 bases between. The CDR3 totals 15 residues. Germline CDR1 reads MNHNS; CDR2 reads SASEGT. The J gene is TRBJ1-2, the V gene TRBV6-1; D is ambiguous. This clonotype was obtained from an adult with an advanced solid tumor such as melanoma, head and neck, liver or kidney cancer. The sequences come from CD4+ or CD8+ T cells sorted from blood, collected in a trial of the OX40 agonist ivuxolimab. CDR3 sequence reads: CASSEERFTGYGYTF. DNA for the CDR3: TGTGCCAGCAGTGAAGAAAGGTTTACGGGGTATGGCTACACCTTC.